Listed below are T cell receptor beta chains from one sample, sequenced in a study of T cell repertoires in cytomegalovirus infection. No antigens are known for them. TCRdb passed the reads through MiXCR, listing each CDR3 protein once. The sample has about 700,000 distinct CDR3 sequences; roughly 30% are singletons. Sequencing used cultured PBMCs, obtained from culture after CMV antigen stimulation. The receptor source for this set is a human donor in good health (CMV status not recorded). Some clones in this sample may be carry-over from other donors' samples. The CDR3 runs from the conserved cysteine through the conserved F or W. A D gene is named only where the DNA matches it firmly. Only some rows state a clone size, as once, few, many or a class for expanded clones.

v_call,d_call,j_call,clone_size,cdr3_nt,cdr3_aa
TRBV7-9,-,TRBJ1-6,-,TGTGCCAGCAGCTTGTCCTACATGAGCTCCTATAATTCACCCCTCCACTTT,CASSLSYMSSYNSPLHF
TRBV7-6,-,TRBJ1-3,-,TGTGCCAGCAGCTTAGAGTGGGGGCTAAGCTCTGGAAACACCATATATTTT,CASSLEWGLSSGNTIYF
TRBV4-1,-,TRBJ2-7,-,TGCGCCAGCAGCCAGCTACTCAGGGTCCCAACCTACGAGCAGTACTTC,CASSQLLRVPTYEQYF
TRBV5-5,-,TRBJ1-6,-,TGTGCCAGCAGCTTGGCCATCGGTTCACCCCTCCACTTT,CASSLAIGSPLHF
TRBV4-1,-,TRBJ1-6,-,TGCGCCAGCAGCCAAGATCATAATCGGGGGTATTTGGATTCACCCCTCCACTTT,CASSQDHNRGYLDSPLHF
TRBV4-1,-,TRBJ2-7,few,TGCGCCAGCAGCCAAGGCCGCGGCACCTACGAGCAGTACTTC,CASSQGRGTYEQYF
TRBV7-9,-,TRBJ1-5,-,TGTGCCAGCAGCTTTTTTGATCAGCCCCAGCATTTT,CASSFFDQPQHF
TRBV7-6,-,TRBJ2-5,-,TGTGCCAGCAGCTTATCGGGCTCCGGGGTTGAGACCCAGTACTTC,CASSLSGSGVETQYF
TRBV7-2,-,TRBJ2-5,-,TGTGCCAGCAGCTTAGGTAGCGAAAGAGAGACCCAGTACTTC,CASSLGSERETQYF
TRBV28,-,TRBJ2-1,-,TGTGCCAGCAGGAGCGACGGAGAGCAGTTCTTC,CASRSDGEQFF
TRBV4-1,-,TRBJ1-5,-,TGCGCCAGCAGCGCCGGCGGCAGCCAGCCCCAGCATTTT,CASSAGGSQPQHF
TRBV20-1,TRBD1,TRBJ2-4,-,TGCAGTGCACGGACAGGACCCAAAAACATTCAGTACTTC,CSARTGPKNIQYF
TRBV5-4,TRBD2,TRBJ2-1,-,TGTGCCAGCAGCTGGGGTGCTAGCGGCAATGAGCAGTTCTTC,CASSWGASGNEQFF
TRBV20-1,TRBD1,TRBJ2-7,few,TGCAGTGCTCGATACACCCTACAGGGGGTGGACGAGCAGTACTTC,CSARYTLQGVDEQYF
TRBV7-9,-,TRBJ2-5,-,TGTGCCAGCAGCCGGGACTCCCGGGGGTATTGGAGCCAAGAGACCCAGTACTTC,CASSRDSRGYWSQETQYF